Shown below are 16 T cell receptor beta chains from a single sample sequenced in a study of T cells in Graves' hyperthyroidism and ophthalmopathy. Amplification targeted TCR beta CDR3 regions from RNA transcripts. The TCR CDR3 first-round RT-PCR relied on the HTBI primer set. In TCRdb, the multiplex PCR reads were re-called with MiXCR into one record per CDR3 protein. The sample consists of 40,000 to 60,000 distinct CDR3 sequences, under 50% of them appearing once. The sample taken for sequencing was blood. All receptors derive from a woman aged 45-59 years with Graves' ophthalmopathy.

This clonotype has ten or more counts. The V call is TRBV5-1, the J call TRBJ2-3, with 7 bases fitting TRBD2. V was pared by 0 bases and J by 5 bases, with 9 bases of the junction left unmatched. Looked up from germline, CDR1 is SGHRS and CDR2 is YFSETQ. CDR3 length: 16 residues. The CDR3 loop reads CASSLEVGGGGDTQYF. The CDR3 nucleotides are TGCGCCAGCAGCTTGGAGGTTGGGGGGGGAGGAGATACGCAGTATTTT.

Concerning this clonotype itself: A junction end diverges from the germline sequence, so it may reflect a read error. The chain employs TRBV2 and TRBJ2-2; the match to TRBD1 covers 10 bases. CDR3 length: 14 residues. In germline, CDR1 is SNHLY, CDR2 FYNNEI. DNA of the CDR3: TGTGCCAGACCGACAGGGGGCCCCACCGGGGAGCTGTTTTTC. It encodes CARPTGGPTGELFF.

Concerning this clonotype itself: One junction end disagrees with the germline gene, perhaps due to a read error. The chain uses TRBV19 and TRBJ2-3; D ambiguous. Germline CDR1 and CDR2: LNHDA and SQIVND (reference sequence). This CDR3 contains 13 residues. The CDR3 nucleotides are TGTGCCAGTTCGACACTGGAAGTGGATACGCTGTATTTT. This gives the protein CASSTLEVDTLYF.

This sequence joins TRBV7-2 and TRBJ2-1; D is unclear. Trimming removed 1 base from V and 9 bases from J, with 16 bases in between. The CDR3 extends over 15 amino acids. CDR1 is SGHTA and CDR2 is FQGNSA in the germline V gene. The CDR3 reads CASSLGATGLGEQFF. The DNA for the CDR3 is TGTGCCAGCAGCTTAGGCGCGACCGGCTTGGGTGAGCAGTTCTTC. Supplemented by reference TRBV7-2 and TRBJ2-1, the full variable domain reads GAGVSQSPSNKVTEKGKDVELRCDPISGHTALYWYRQSLGQGLEFLIYFQGNSAPDKSGLPSDRFSAERTGGSVSTLTIQRTQQEDSAVYLCASSLGATGLGEQFFGPGTRLTVL.

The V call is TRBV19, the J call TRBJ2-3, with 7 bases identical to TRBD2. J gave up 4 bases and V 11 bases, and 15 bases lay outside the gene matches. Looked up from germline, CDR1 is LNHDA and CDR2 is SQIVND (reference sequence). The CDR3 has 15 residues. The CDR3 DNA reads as TGTGCCGGCCGATCAGCGGGGAGTAGCGCAGATACGCAGTATTTT. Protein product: CAGRSAGSSADTQYF.

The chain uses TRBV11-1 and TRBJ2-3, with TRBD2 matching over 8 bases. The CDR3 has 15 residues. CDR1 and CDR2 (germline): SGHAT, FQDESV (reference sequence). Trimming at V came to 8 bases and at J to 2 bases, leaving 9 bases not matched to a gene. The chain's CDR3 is CASEVAGKLTDTQYF. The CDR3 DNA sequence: TGTGCCAGCGAGGTAGCGGGGAAGCTCACAGATACGCAGTATTTT.

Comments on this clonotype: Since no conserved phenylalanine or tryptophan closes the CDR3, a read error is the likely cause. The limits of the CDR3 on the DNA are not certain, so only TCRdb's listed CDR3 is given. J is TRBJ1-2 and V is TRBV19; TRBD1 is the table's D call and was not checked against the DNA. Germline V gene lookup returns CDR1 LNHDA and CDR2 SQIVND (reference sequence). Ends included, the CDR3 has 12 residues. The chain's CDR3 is CASTPSGRIHTL.

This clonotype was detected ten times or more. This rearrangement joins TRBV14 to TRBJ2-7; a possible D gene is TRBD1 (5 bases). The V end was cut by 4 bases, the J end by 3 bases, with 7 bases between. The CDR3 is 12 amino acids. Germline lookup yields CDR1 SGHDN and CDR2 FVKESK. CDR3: CASSPQGYEQYF. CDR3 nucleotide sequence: TGTGCCAGCAGCCCTCAGGGCTACGAGCAGTACTTC. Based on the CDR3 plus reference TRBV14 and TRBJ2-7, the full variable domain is EAGVTQFPSHSVIEKGQTVTLRCDPISGHDNLYWYRRVMGKEIKFLLHFVKESKQDESGMPNNRFLAERTGGTYSTLKVQPAELEDSGVYFCASSPQGYEQYFGPGTRLTVT.

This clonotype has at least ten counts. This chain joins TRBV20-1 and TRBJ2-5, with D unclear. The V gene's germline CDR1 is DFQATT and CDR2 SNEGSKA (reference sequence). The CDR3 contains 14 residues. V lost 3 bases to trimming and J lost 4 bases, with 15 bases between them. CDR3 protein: CSASNPLGRETQYF. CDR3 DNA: TGCAGTGCTAGTAATCCCCTAGGGCGAGAGACCCAGTACTTC.

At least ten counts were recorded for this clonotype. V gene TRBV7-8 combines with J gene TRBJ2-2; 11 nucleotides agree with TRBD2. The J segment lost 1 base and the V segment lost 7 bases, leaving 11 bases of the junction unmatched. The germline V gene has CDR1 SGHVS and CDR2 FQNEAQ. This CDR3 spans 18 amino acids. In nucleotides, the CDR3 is TGTGCCAGCACCAATCGGGCTAGCGGGGGGAAGAACACCGGGGAGCTGTTTTTT. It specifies CASTNRASGGKNTGELFF.

CDR3 loop: CASSMTYTEAFF. The DNA of the CDR3 is TGTGCCAGCAGCATGACTTACACTGAAGCTTTCTTT. The rearrangement uses TRBV7-9 and TRBJ1-1; no firm D call. Trimming removed 5 bases from V and 3 bases from J, with 7 bases in between. The CDR3 length is 12 residues. CDR1 SEHNR and CDR2 FQNEAQ come from the germline V gene (reference sequence).

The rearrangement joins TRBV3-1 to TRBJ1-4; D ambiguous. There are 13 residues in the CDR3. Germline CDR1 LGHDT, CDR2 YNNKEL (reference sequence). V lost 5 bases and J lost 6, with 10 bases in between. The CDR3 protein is CASSTGPDEKLFF. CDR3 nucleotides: TGTGCCAGCAGCACCGGGCCTGATGAAAAACTGTTTTTT.

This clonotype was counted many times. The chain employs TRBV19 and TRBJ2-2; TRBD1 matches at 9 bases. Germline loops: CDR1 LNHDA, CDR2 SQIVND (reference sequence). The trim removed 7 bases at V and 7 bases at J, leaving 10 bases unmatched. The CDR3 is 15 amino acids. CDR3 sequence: CASNNRGPVSGELFF. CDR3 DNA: TGTGCCAGTAATAACAGGGGGCCCGTGAGCGGGGAGCTGTTTTTT. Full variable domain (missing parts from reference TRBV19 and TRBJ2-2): DGGITQSPKYLFRKEGQNVTLSCEQNLNHDAMYWYRQDPGQGLRLIYYSQIVNDFQKGDIAEGYSVSREKKESFPLTVTSAQKNPTAFYLCASNNRGPVSGELFFGEGSRLTVL.

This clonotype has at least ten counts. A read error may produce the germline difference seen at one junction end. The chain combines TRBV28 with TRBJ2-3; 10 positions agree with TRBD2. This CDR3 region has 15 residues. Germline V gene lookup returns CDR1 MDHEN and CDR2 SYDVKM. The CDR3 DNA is TGTGCCAGCAGCGGACTAGCGGTACGCACAAATACGCAGTATTTT. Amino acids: CASSGLAVRTNTQYF.

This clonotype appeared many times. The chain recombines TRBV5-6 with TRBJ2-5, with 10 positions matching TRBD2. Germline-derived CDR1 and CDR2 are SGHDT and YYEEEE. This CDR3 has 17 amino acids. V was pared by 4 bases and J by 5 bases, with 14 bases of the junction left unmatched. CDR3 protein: CASSPTPGAGGFETQYF. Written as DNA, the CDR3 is TGTGCCAGCAGCCCAACCCCTGGAGCGGGGGGGTTTGAGACCCAGTACTTC.

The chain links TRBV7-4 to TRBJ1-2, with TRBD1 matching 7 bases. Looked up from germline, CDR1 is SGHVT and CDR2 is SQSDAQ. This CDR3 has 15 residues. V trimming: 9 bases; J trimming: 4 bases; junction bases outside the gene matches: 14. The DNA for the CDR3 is TGTGCCAGTAGTACCAGCACAGGGGTTGGCTATGGCTACACCTTC. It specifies CASSTSTGVGYGYTF.